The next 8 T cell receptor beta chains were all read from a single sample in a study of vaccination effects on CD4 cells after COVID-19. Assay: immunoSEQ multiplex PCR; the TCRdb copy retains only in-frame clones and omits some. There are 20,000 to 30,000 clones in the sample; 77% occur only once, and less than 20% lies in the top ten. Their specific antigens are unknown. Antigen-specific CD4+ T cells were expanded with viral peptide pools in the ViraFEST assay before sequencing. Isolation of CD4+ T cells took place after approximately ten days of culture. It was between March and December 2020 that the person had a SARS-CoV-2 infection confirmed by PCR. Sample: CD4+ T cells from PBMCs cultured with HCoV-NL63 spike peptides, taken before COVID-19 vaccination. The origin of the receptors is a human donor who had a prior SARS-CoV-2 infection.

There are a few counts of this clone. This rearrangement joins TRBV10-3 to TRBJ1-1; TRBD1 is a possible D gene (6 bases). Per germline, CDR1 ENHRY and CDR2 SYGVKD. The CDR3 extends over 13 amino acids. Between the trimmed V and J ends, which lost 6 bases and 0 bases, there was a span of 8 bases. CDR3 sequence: CAIRQGMNTEAFF. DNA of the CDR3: TGTGCCATCAGACAGGGCATGAACACTGAAGCTTTCTTT.

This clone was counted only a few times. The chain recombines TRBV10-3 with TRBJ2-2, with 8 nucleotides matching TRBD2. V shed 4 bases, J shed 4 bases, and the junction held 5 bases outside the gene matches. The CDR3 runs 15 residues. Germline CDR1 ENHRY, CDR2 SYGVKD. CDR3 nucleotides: TGTGCCATCAGTGGTCGGGAGGGAGGCACCGGGGAGCTGTTTTTT. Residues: CAISGREGGTGELFF.

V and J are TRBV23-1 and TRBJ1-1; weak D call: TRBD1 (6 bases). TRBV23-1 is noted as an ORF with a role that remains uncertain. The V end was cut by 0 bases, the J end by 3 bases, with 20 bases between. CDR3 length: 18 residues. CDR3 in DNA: TGCGCCAGCAGTCAATCGCCGTCGGGGGGCGGGCGGGACACTGAAGCTTTCTTT. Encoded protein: CASSQSPSGGGRDTEAFF.

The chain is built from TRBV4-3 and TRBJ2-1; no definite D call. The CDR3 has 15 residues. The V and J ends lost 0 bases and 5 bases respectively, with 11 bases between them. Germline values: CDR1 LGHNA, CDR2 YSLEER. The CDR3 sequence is CASSQEGRRDNEQFF. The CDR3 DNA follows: TGCGCCAGCAGCCAAGAAGGGCGACGAGACAATGAGCAGTTCTTC.

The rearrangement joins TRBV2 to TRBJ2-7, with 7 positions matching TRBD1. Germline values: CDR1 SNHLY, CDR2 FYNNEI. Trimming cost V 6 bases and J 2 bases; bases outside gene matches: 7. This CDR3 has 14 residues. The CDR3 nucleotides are TGTGCCAGCAGGTCTTCCGGGACAGCCTACGAGCAGTACTTC. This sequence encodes CASRSSGTAYEQYF. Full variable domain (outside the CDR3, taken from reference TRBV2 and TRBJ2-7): EPEVTQTPSHQVTQMGQEVILRCVPISNHLYFYWYRQILGQKVEFLVSFYNNEISEKSEIFDDQFSVERPDGSNFTLKIRSTKLEDSAMYFCASRSSGTAYEQYFGPGTRLTVT.

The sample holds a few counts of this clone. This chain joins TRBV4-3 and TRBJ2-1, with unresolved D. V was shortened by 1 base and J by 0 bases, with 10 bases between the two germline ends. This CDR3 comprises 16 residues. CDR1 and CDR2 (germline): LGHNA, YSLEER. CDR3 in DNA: TGCGCCAGCAGCCAAGGAATTCATAGCTCCTACAATGAGCAGTTCTTC. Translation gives CASSQGIHSSYNEQFF.

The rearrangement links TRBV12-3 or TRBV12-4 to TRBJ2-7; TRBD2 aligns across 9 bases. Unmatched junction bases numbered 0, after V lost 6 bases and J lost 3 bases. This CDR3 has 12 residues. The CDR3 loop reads CASRTSGYEQYF. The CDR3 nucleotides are TGTGCCAGCAGGACTAGCGGCTACGAGCAGTACTTC.

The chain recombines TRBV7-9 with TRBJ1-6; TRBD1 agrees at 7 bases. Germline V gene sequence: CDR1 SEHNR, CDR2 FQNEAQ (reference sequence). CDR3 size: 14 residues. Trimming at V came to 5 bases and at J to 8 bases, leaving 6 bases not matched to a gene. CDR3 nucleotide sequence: TGTGCCAGCAGCCACGGGACAGCCTATTCACCCCTCCACTTT. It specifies CASSHGTAYSPLHF.